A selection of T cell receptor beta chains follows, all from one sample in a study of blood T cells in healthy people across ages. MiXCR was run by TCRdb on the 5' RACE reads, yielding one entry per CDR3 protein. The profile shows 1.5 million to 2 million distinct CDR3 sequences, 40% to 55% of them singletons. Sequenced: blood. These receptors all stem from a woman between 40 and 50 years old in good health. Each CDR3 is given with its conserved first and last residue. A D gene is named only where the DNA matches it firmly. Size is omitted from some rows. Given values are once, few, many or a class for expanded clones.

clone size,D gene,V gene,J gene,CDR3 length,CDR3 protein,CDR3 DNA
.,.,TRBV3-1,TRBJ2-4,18,CASSQTGGWGTRVGLQYF,TGTGCCAGCAGCCAAACAGGGGGCTGGGGGACTAGGGTGGGGCTCCAGTACTTC
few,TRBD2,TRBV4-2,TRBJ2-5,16,CASSQDRTSPWETQYF,TGTGCCAGCAGCCAAGACAGGACTAGCCCTTGGGAGACCCAGTACTTC
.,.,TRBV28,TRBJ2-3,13,CASRSGRTDTQYF,TGTGCCAGTAGAAGCGGGCGCACAGATACGCAGTATTTT
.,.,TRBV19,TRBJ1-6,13,CASSDTYNSPLHF,TGTGCCAGTTCCGACACCTATAATTCACCCCTCCACTTT
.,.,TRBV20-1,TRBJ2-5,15,CSARSGLSSGETQYF,TGCAGTGCTAGAAGCGGACTCAGTAGTGGAGAGACCCAGTACTTC
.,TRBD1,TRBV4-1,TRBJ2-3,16,CASSQLQGASTDTQYF,TGCGCCAGCAGCCAATTACAGGGGGCGAGCACAGATACGCAGTATTTT
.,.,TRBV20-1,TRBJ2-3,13,CSNPSVGTDTQYF,TGCAGTAACCCTAGCGTCGGCACAGATACGCAGTATTTT
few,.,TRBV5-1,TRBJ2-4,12,CASRTESDIQYF,TGCGCCAGCAGGACGGAGAGTGACATTCAGTACTTC
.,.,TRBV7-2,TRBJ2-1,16,CASSLGGVRGYNEQFF,TGTGCCAGCAGCTTAGGTGGAGTAAGGGGATACAATGAGCAGTTCTTC
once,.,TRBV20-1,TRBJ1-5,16,CSARDLRGLDNQPQHF,TGCAGTGCTAGAGATCTTCGGGGGTTGGACAATCAGCCCCAGCATTTT
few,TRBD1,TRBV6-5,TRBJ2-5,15,CASSGTGTGQETQYF,TGTGCCAGCAGTGGAACCGGGACAGGGCAAGAGACCCAGTACTTC
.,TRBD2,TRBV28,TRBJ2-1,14,CASKSGGQTYEQFF,TGTGCCAGCAAGAGCGGGGGGCAAACATATGAGCAGTTCTTC
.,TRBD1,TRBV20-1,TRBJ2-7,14,CSAATGTGYYEQYF,TGCAGTGCTGCCACCGGGACAGGCTACTACGAGCAGTACTTC
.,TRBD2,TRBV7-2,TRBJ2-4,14,CASRLAGGKNIQYF,TGTGCCAGCAGACTAGCGGGGGGCAAAAACATTCAGTACTTC
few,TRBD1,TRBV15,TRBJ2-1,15,CATSRPPTGYNEQFF,TGTGCCACCAGCCGGCCCCCGACAGGGTACAATGAGCAGTTCTTC
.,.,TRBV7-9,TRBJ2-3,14,CASSLVDPTDTQYF,TGTGCCAGCAGCTTAGTGGATCCCACAGATACGCAGTATTTT
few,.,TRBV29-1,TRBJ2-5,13,CSVDGGKRETQYF,TGCAGCGTTGACGGTGGAAAACGGGAGACCCAGTACTTC
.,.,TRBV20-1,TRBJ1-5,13,CSAGTPSDQPQHF,TGCAGTGCCGGGACACCGAGCGATCAGCCCCAGCATTTT
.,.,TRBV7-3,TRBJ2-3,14,CASSLGPNRDTQYF,TGTGCCAGCAGCTTAGGGCCTAATAGAGATACGCAGTATTTT
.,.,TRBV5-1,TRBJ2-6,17,CASSSYLDGSGANVLTF,TGCGCCAGCAGCTCGTACCTGGACGGGTCTGGGGCCAACGTCCTGACTTTC
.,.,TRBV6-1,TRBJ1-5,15,CASIPQGLINQPQHF,TGTGCCAGCATCCCCCAGGGACTTATCAATCAGCCCCAGCATTTT
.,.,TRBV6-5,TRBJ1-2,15,CASSYSTRGVNGYTF,TGTGCCAGCAGTTACTCGACGCGGGGCGTGAATGGCTACACCTTC
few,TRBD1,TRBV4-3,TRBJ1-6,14,CASSPGQDDSPLHF,TGCGCCAGCAGCCCGGGACAGGACGATTCACCCCTCCACTTT
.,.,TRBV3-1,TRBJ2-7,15,CASSQITGPRYEQYF,TGTGCCAGCAGCCAAATAACAGGGCCCCGGTACGAGCAGTACTTC
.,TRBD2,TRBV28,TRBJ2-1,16,CASSPHSGGAMNEQFF,TGTGCCAGCAGTCCTCATAGCGGGGGGGCCATGAATGAGCAGTTCTTC
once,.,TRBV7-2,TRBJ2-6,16,CASSLAPGSGANVLTF,TGTGCCAGCAGCTTAGCGCCGGGATCTGGGGCCAACGTCCTGACTTTC
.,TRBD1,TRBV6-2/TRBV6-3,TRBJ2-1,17,CASSYRTGGKEYNEQFF,TGTGCCAGCAGTTACCGGACAGGGGGTAAAGAGTACAATGAGCAGTTCTTC
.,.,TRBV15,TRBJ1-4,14,CATSRPREDEKLFF,TGTGCCACCAGCAGGCCGCGGGAAGATGAAAAACTGTTTTTT
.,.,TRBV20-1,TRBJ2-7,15,CSARDLRTIGYEQYF,TGCAGTGCTAGAGATCTGCGGACGATTGGCTACGAGCAGTACTTC
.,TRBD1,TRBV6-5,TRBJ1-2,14,CASSSKTGIYGYTF,TGTGCCAGCAGTTCCAAGACAGGGATCTATGGCTACACCTTC
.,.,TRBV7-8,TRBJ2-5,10,CATRTDEQYF,TGTGCCACCCGAACGGATGAGCAGTACTTC
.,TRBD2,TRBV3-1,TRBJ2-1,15,CASSQDSGGNNEQFF,TGTGCCAGCAGCCAAGATAGCGGGGGGAACAATGAGCAGTTCTTC
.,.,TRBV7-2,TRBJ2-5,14,CASSKSRGDETQYF,TGTGCCAGCAGCAAGTCCAGGGGGGATGAGACCCAGTACTTC
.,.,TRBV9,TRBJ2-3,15,CASSVEGRASDTQYF,TGTGCCAGCAGCGTAGAGGGCCGGGCCTCGGATACGCAGTATTTT
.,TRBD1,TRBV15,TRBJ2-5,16,CATGRRDRPFQETQYF,TGTGCCACCGGCAGACGGGACAGGCCCTTCCAAGAGACCCAGTACTTC
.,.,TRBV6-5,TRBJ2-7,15,CASSYRTGDLYEQYF,TGTGCCAGCAGTTACCGGACTGGAGATCTCTACGAGCAGTACTTC
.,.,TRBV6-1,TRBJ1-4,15,CASSATGTPLEELFF,TGTGCCAGCAGTGCAACCGGGACTCCTCTCGAAGAACTGTTTTTT
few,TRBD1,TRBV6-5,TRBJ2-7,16,CASSYGAGTGPYEQYF,TGTGCCAGCAGTTACGGCGCCGGGACAGGCCCCTACGAGCAGTACTTC
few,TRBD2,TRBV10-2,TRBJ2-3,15,CASSGTSGAADTQYF,TGCGCCAGCAGTGGGACTAGCGGGGCGGCAGATACGCAGTATTTT
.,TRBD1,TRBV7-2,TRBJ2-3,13,CASSPPGQGGEYF,TGTGCCAGCAGCCCCCCAGGACAGGGGGGAGAGTATTTT
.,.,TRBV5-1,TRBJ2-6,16,CASSLRPAAGANVLTF,TGCGCCAGCAGCTTGCGTCCGGCGGCCGGGGCCAACGTCCTGACTTTC
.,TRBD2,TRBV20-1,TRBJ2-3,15,CSAPRLAGYTDTQYF,TGCAGTGCTCCTCGCCTAGCGGGATACACAGATACGCAGTATTTT
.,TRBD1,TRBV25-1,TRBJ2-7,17,CASSERTGGSNSYEQYF,TGTGCCAGCAGTGAAAGGACAGGGGGCTCTAACTCCTACGAGCAGTACTTC
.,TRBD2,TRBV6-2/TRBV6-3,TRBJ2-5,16,CASRKTSGGWSETQYF,TGTGCCAGCAGAAAGACTAGCGGGGGCTGGTCGGAGACCCAGTACTTC
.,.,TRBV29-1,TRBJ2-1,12,CSVEAGYNEQFF,TGCAGCGTTGAAGCGGGGTACAATGAGCAGTTCTTC
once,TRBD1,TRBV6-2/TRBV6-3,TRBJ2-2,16,CASTFTGTGVTGELFF,TGTGCCAGCACCTTCACCGGGACAGGGGTCACCGGGGAGCTGTTTTTT
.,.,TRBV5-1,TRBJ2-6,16,CASTVAVNSGANVLTF,TGCGCCAGCACCGTGGCCGTAAACTCTGGGGCCAACGTCCTGACTTTC
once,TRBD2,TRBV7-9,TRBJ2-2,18,CASSPPWTSGTNTGELFF,TGTGCCAGCAGCCCCCCCTGGACTAGCGGGACGAACACCGGGGAGCTGTTTTTT
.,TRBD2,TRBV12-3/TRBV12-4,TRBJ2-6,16,CASSSGRGAGANVLTF,TGTGCCAGCAGTTCCGGACGGGGGGCTGGGGCCAACGTCCTGACTTTC
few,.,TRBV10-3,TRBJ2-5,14,CAIASTAEQETQYF,TGTGCCATCGCCAGCACGGCAGAGCAAGAGACCCAGTACTTC
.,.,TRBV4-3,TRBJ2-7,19,CASSPPPAPTTSLFYEQYF,TGCGCCAGCAGCCCCCCCCCGGCCCCAACCACGTCACTATTCTACGAGCAGTACTTC